These 22 T cell receptor beta chains came from one sample sequenced in a study of T cell clones after liver transplantation. The table came from immunoSEQ multiplex PCR; TCRdb's copy has only in-frame clones and leaves some out. The sample has about 25,000 clones; about 70% are singletons. The input for sequencing was CD4+ T cells from blood, taken before liver transplant. The receptors shown here come from a human donor who received a liver transplant.

The chain recombines TRBV6-5 with TRBJ1-2; a weak D match, TRBD1 (5 bases). Trimming shortened V by 4 bases and J by 5 bases, and 14 bases separated the two germline ends. CDR1 and CDR2 from the germline V gene are MNHEY and SVGAGI. The CDR3 runs 14 residues. This CDR3 is CASSSRGVEYGYTF. The DNA of the CDR3 is TGTGCCAGCAGTTCACGGGGGGTCGAGTATGGCTACACCTTC.

Sample share makes this clone medium-sized. The chain has TRBV13 and TRBJ2-3, with a tentative D call TRBD1 (5 bases). This CDR3 spans 19 amino acids. With 4 bases removed from V and 0 bases from J, the gap between germline ends came to 23 bases. Germline V lookup: CDR1 PRHDT, CDR2 FYEKMQ (reference sequence). CDR3 loop: CASSSYIRKQASSTDTQYF. For the CDR3, the DNA is TGTGCCAGCAGCTCGTATATTCGAAAACAGGCCTCTAGCACAGATACGCAGTATTTT.

V is TRBV27 and J is TRBJ2-2, with D unclear. This CDR3 spans 14 amino acids. Germline V gene lookup returns CDR1 MNHEY and CDR2 SMNVEV (reference sequence). V lost 2 bases and J 4 bases, leaving 8 bases between the germline ends. The CDR3 DNA follows: TGTGCCAGCAGTTTAAAGTTCGGCACCGGGGAGCTGTTTTTT. Amino acids: CASSLKFGTGELFF.

V gene TRBV7-6 combines with J gene TRBJ2-7; unclear D gene. V gave up 4 bases and J gave up 6 bases, with 7 bases separating them. CDR3 length: 11 residues. Germline values: CDR1 SGHVS, CDR2 FNYEAQ. The CDR3, as DNA: TGTGCCAGCAGCTCCCCTGGCGAGCAGTACGTC. Protein sequence: CASSSPGEQYV.

In this sample, this clone turned up once. The genes are TRBV9 and TRBJ2-3; no clear D gene. Germline-derived CDR1 and CDR2 are SGDLS and YYNGEE. Trimming took 6 bases from V and 1 from J, leaving 12 bases between them. The length of the CDR3 is 14 residues. CDR3 sequence (DNA): TGTGCCAGCATGAAGGGTTCAGGCACAGATACGCAGTATTTT. Protein: CASMKGSGTDTQYF.

The chain employs TRBV6-5 and TRBJ2-3, with D possibly being TRBD1 (6 bases). The germline V gene encodes CDR1 MNHEY and CDR2 SVGAGI. V gave up 5 bases and J gave up 0 bases, with 9 bases separating them. The CDR3 length is 14 residues. In DNA, the CDR3 is TGTGCCAGCAGTCCCGACAGGAGCACAGATACGCAGTATTTT. It specifies CASSPDRSTDTQYF.

This chain links TRBV5-1 with TRBJ2-3, with 8 bases matching TRBD2. Germline V CDR1 and CDR2: SGHRS, YFSETQ. CDR3 length: 15 residues. V lost 1 base, J lost 5 bases, and 6 bases stayed unmatched. CDR3 amino acids: CASSLPGRAIDTQYF. The CDR3 DNA follows: TGCGCCAGCAGCTTGCCCGGGAGGGCCATAGATACGCAGTATTTT.

This clone occurred a few times. The chain joins TRBV28 to TRBJ1-6, with TRBD1 identical over 8 bases. V gave up 5 bases and J gave up 4 bases; unmatched junction bases: 1. CDR3 length: 14 amino acids. Germline loops: CDR1 MDHEN, CDR2 SYDVKM. CDR3 in amino acids: CASSRDRYNSPLHF. CDR3 bases: TGTGCCAGCAGTCGGGACAGGTATAATTCACCCCTCCACTTT.

The rearrangement joins TRBV5-1 to TRBJ2-3; D is possibly TRBD1 (6 bases). The CDR3 consists of 14 residues. V lost 3 bases, J lost 3 bases, and 11 bases lay in between. Germline V gives CDR1 SGHRS, CDR2 YFSETQ. The CDR3 sequence is CASSSGEGTDTQYF. As DNA, the CDR3 is TGCGCCAGCAGCTCAGGGGAAGGTACAGATACGCAGTATTTT.

CDR3 bases: TGTGCCAGCAGTGACTTACGACAGAGGGCAGGCGAGCAGTACTTC. Translated: CASSDLRQRAGEQYF. V gene TRBV6-1 combines with J gene TRBJ2-7; the D gene could be TRBD1 or TRBD2 (5 bases each). The V end lost 3 bases, the J end lost 6 bases, and 18 bases lay between the germline ends. The CDR3 is 15 amino acids. CDR1 is MNHNS, CDR2 SASEGT, per germline.

The chain joins TRBV13 to TRBJ2-5, with 8 bases fitting TRBD2. The germline gives CDR1 PRHDT, CDR2 FYEKMQ (reference sequence). CDR3 length: 15 residues. The J segment lost 2 bases and the V segment lost 5 bases, leaving 7 bases of the junction unmatched. This CDR3 is CASSQQREWQETQYF. For the CDR3, the DNA is TGTGCCAGCAGCCAACAGCGGGAGTGGCAAGAGACCCAGTACTTC.

The V and J genes are TRBV6-6 and TRBJ1-5, with 7 bases matching TRBD1. Germline CDR1 and CDR2: MNHNY and SVGAGI (reference sequence). The CDR3 totals 15 residues. Trimming removed 3 bases from V and 7 bases from J; junction bases left unmatched: 9. The CDR3, as DNA: TGTGCCAGCAGTTATTCCCAGGGGGGGGACCAGCCCCAGCATTTT. This sequence encodes CASSYSQGGDQPQHF.

This clone is medium-sized (0.01 to 0.1%) in the sample. This chain connects TRBV7-9 to TRBJ2-7; 7 nucleotides line up with TRBD1. This CDR3 spans 15 amino acids. With V trimmed by 1 base and J by 2 bases, 5 bases remained unmatched. Per the germline V gene, CDR1 is SEHNR and CDR2 is FQNEAQ (reference sequence). The CDR3 sequence is CASSLGTGKTYEQYF. CDR3 DNA: TGTGCCAGCAGCTTAGGGACAGGAAAAACCTACGAGCAGTACTTC.

In this sample, this clone turned up a few times. The chain employs TRBV11-3 and TRBJ2-1; weak D call: TRBD2 (6 bases). Trimming removed 0 bases from V and 0 bases from J, with 15 bases in between. Germline assignment: CDR1 SGHNT and CDR2 YENEEA. The CDR3 is 18 residues long. CDR3 bases: TGTGCCAGCAGCTTAGATCAGAGCGGGTCGTACTCCTACAATGAGCAGTTCTTC. Translated: CASSLDQSGSYSYNEQFF.

Within the sample, this clone is medium-sized. The CDR3 spells CASSESGTYGYTF. The CDR3, as DNA: TGTGCCAGCAGTGAGTCTGGGACCTATGGCTACACCTTC. The rearrangement uses TRBV2 and TRBJ1-2; TRBD1 might be the D (5 bases). This CDR3 spans 13 amino acids. Trimming took 3 bases from V and 4 from J, leaving 9 bases between them. Germline values: CDR1 SNHLY, CDR2 FYNNEI.

The gene calls are TRBV6-1 and TRBJ2-4; 7 bases map to TRBD1. The trim removed 3 bases at V and 0 bases at J, leaving 11 bases unmatched. The CDR3 extends over 18 amino acids. CDR1 is MNHNS, CDR2 SASEGT, per germline. The CDR3 spells CASSDSRQGILAKNIQYF. CDR3 nucleotides: TGTGCCAGCAGTGATTCCCGACAGGGCATACTAGCCAAAAACATTCAGTACTTC.

The V and J genes are TRBV19 and TRBJ2-3, with TRBD2 matching over 8 bases. CDR1 and CDR2 (germline): LNHDA, SQIVND (reference sequence). V was clipped by 7 bases and J by 5 bases; unmatched bases: 11. The length of the CDR3 is 15 residues. CDR3 sequence reads: CASTDQAGGVDTQYF. The DNA of the CDR3 is TGTGCCAGTACCGATCAGGCGGGAGGAGTAGATACGCAGTATTTT.

V and J are TRBV5-6 and TRBJ1-4; no definite D call. V gave up 4 bases and J gave up 5 bases, with 9 bases separating them. The CDR3 is 13 residues long. Germline loops: CDR1 SGHDT, CDR2 YYEEEE. CDR3: CASSPGRNEKLFF. The CDR3 DNA sequence: TGTGCCAGCAGCCCTGGACGGAATGAAAAACTGTTTTTT.

Here the CDR3 DNA reads TGTGCCAGCAGCCCTGGGGCAACGAACACCGGGGAGCTGTTTTTT. As protein: CASSPGATNTGELFF. This chain connects TRBV7-2 to TRBJ2-2; a weak D match, TRBD1 (5 bases). CDR3 length equals 15 residues. Germline V lookup: CDR1 SGHTA, CDR2 FQGNSA. V was shortened by 5 bases and J by 0 bases, with 10 bases between the two germline ends.

V usage is TRBV30 and J usage is TRBJ1-4, with 7 bases matching TRBD1. Per germline, CDR1 GTSNPN and CDR2 SVGIG (reference sequence). The CDR3 runs to 14 residues. Unmatched junction bases numbered 9, after V lost 3 bases and J lost 8 bases. The CDR3 DNA follows: TGTGCCTGGAGATCCCGACAGGGAGGGGAAAAACTGTTTTTT. It specifies CAWRSRQGGEKLFF.

The chain joins TRBV27 to TRBJ1-5, with D hard to call. The germline V gene encodes CDR1 MNHEY and CDR2 SMNVEV (reference sequence). This CDR3 spans 14 amino acids. Trimming took off 7 bases at V and 3 bases at J, with 13 bases between the two ends. The DNA for the CDR3 is TGTGCCAGCAACCGCGACGGCCACAATCAGCCCCAGCATTTT. Translation: CASNRDGHNQPQHF.

The chain carries TRBV6-1 and TRBJ2-5, with a possible D match to TRBD1 (6 bases). Germline V gene lookup returns CDR1 MNHNS and CDR2 SASEGT. This CDR3 region has 14 residues. Trimming took off 1 base at V and 5 bases at J, with 11 bases between the two ends. CDR3 region: CASSEGQGQETQYF. DNA of the CDR3: TGTGCCAGCAGTGAAGGGCAGGGGCAGGAGACCCAGTACTTC.